A single sample is the source of the 29 T cell receptor beta chains below, sequenced in a study of cytomegalovirus exposure and HLA in healthy donors. Vbeta (60) and Jbeta (13) primers were used in the PCR. Assay: immunoSEQ multiplex PCR; the TCRdb copy retains only in-frame clones and omits some. This table lists approximately 50,000 clones. Sequenced sample: PBMCs. These receptors originate from a woman in her thirties or forties in good health and CMV-seronegative.

The rearrangement joins TRBV10-3 to TRBJ2-1; 9 bases align to TRBD1. There are 15 residues in the CDR3. Germline CDR1 reads ENHRY; CDR2 reads SYGVKD. The ends lost 6 bases at V and 8 bases at J; junction bases unmatched: 11. CDR3 residues: CAIRAQGAAADEQFF. Here the CDR3 DNA reads TGTGCCATCAGGGCACAGGGGGCGGCGGCCGATGAGCAGTTCTTC.

The V gene is TRBV7-9, the J gene TRBJ2-5, with a tentative D call TRBD2 (7 bases). Germline values: CDR1 SEHNR, CDR2 FQNEAQ (reference sequence). The CDR3 is made up of 14 amino acids. Trimming cost V 5 bases and J 4 bases, with 14 bases left between them. The CDR3 protein is CASSPAAGAETQYF. In nucleotides, the CDR3 is TGTGCCAGCAGCCCGGCGGCGGGGGCAGAGACCCAGTACTTC.

The J gene is TRBJ2-7, the V gene TRBV11-2; 7 bases match TRBD1. Germline lookup yields CDR1 SGHAT and CDR2 FQNNGV. The J segment lost 3 bases and the V segment lost 5 bases, leaving 7 bases of the junction unmatched. CDR3 length: 14 amino acids. Here the CDR3 reads CASSPFDRVYEQYF. Here the CDR3 DNA reads TGTGCCAGCAGCCCGTTTGACAGGGTCTACGAGCAGTACTTC.

The CDR3 loop is CASSELSGGADNEQFF. The CDR3 DNA reads as TGTGCCAGCAGTGAGCTTAGCGGGGGGGCCGACAATGAGCAGTTCTTC. The chain joins TRBV6-1 to TRBJ2-1; 11 bases align to TRBD2. This CDR3 comprises 16 residues. The V gene end was trimmed by 3 bases and the J gene end by 5 bases; junction bases not matched to a gene: 6. In germline, CDR1 is MNHNS, CDR2 SASEGT.

V usage is TRBV6-1 and J usage is TRBJ1-1; D is perhaps TRBD1 (5 bases). The length of the CDR3 is 14 residues. Germline values: CDR1 MNHNS, CDR2 SASEGT. Trimming stripped 7 bases from V and 2 bases from J, with 14 bases between. CDR3 bases: TGTGCCAGCACCTGGCGGGGGTACAACACTGAAGCTTTCTTT. Protein: CASTWRGYNTEAFF.

V gene TRBV9 combines with J gene TRBJ1-5; no reliable D call. The CDR3 is 15 residues long. Trimming stripped 0 bases from V and 6 bases from J, with 13 bases between. CDR1 is SGDLS, CDR2 YYNGEE, per germline. The chain's CDR3 is CASSVGGLEGQPQHF. Written as DNA, the CDR3 is TGTGCCAGCAGCGTAGGAGGTTTGGAGGGTCAGCCCCAGCATTTT.

This chain uses TRBV19 with TRBJ2-7; 9 positions match TRBD2. The junction had 11 bases not matched to a gene; V was cut back by 5 bases and J by 6 bases. Germline V CDR1 and CDR2: LNHDA, SQIVND (reference sequence). This CDR3 has 15 amino acids. The CDR3 DNA follows: TGTGCCAGTAGTGCATTAGCGGGGGAGCCCTCCGAGCAGTACTTC. This codes for CASSALAGEPSEQYF.

J is TRBJ2-1 and V is TRBV19; D remains unclear. Germline V gives CDR1 LNHDA, CDR2 SQIVND (reference sequence). Trimming removed 4 bases at V and 6 bases at J, with 10 bases between. The CDR3 length is 13 residues. The CDR3 DNA is TGTGCCAGTAGTACCCGCTTGCGCAATGAGCAGTTCTTC. It encodes CASSTRLRNEQFF.

V is TRBV2 and J is TRBJ1-2, with TRBD1 matching 9 bases. CDR1 is SNHLY, CDR2 FYNNEI, per germline. The CDR3 runs 15 residues. The V gene end was trimmed by 8 bases and the J gene end by 7 bases; junction bases not matched to a gene: 14. The CDR3 DNA reads as TGTGCCAGCTTAGAGGGACAGGGATACCGGGGTGGCTACACCTTC. It is translated as CASLEGQGYRGGYTF.

This chain connects TRBV19 to TRBJ1-1; no reliable D call. Germline CDR1 reads LNHDA; CDR2 reads SQIVND (reference sequence). The V and J ends lost 8 bases and 8 bases respectively, with 15 bases between them. The CDR3 spans 12 residues. The CDR3 sequence is CASGWGGTEAFF. CDR3 DNA: TGTGCCAGTGGGTGGGGAGGCACAGAAGCTTTCTTT.

The chain uses TRBV29-1 and TRBJ1-1, with 7 bases lining up with TRBD1. CDR1 and CDR2 from the germline V gene are SQVTM and ANQGSEA. After removal of 5 bases from V and 5 bases from J, the junction contained 14 bases not matched to a gene. This CDR3 is 15 amino acids long. Written as DNA, the CDR3 is TGCAGCGTTCGGCCCAGGGGGGACTCGGGAACTGAAGCTTTCTTT. The encoded protein is CSVRPRGDSGTEAFF.

This chain links TRBV25-1 with TRBJ1-2; D not certain. The V gene's germline CDR1 is MGHDK and CDR2 SYGVNS. Deletions cut 6 bases from V and 2 bases from J, with 10 bases between. The CDR3 covers 13 residues. The CDR3 here is CASRLGSNYGYTF. In DNA form, the CDR3 reads TGTGCCAGCAGGCTGGGGAGCAACTATGGCTACACCTTC.

The gene calls are TRBV6-5 and TRBJ1-3; TRBD1 is a possible D gene (5 bases). Looked up from germline, CDR1 is MNHEY and CDR2 is SVGAGI. V was cut by 5 bases and J by 3 bases, with 11 bases left in between. This CDR3 spans 14 amino acids. This CDR3 is CASSLGGGGNTIYF. The CDR3, as DNA: TGTGCCAGCAGTCTCGGGGGTGGTGGAAACACCATATATTTT.

V and J are TRBV5-1 and TRBJ2-7; 7 nucleotides line up with TRBD1. Germline V gives CDR1 SGHRS, CDR2 YFSETQ. V shed 0 bases, J shed 3 bases, and the junction held 9 bases outside the gene matches. The CDR3 covers 16 residues. The CDR3 nucleotides are TGCGCCAGCAGCTTGGAATTGGGACAGCGAGACTACGAGCAGTACTTC. Its translation: CASSLELGQRDYEQYF.

J is TRBJ1-4 and V is TRBV9; 9 nucleotides align to TRBD1. CDR3 length: 16 residues. J gave up 1 base and V 7 bases, and 8 bases lay outside the gene matches. In germline, CDR1 is SGDLS, CDR2 YYNGEE. The CDR3 region is CASSPGQGVTNEKLFF. The CDR3 nucleotides are TGTGCCAGCTCCCCGGGACAGGGCGTAACTAATGAAAAACTGTTTTTT.

The chain carries TRBV5-1 and TRBJ2-7; 9 positions match TRBD2. CDR3 size: 14 residues. The junction had 3 bases not matched to a gene; V was cut back by 5 bases and J by 0 bases. Germline CDR1 SGHRS, CDR2 YFSETQ. Here the CDR3 reads CASRSSGSSYEQYF. The CDR3 nucleotides read TGCGCCAGCAGGAGTAGCGGGAGCTCCTACGAGCAGTACTTC.

This rearrangement joins TRBV4-2 to TRBJ1-2; unclear D gene. Germline lookup yields CDR1 LGHNA and CDR2 YNFKEQ. Trimming left V 0 bases short and J 9 bases short, with 8 bases between. The CDR3 sequence is 12 residues long. For the CDR3, the DNA is TGTGCCAGCAGCCAAGATACGCGTAGCTACACCTTC. This gives the protein CASSQDTRSYTF.

V usage is TRBV7-2 and J usage is TRBJ2-3; possibly TRBD1 for D (6 bases). The germline V gene has CDR1 SGHTA and CDR2 FQGNSA. The CDR3 covers 14 residues. Trimming took off 3 bases at V and 2 bases at J, with 9 bases between the two ends. CDR3 residues: CASSFGQNTDTQYF. The CDR3 DNA is TGTGCCAGCAGCTTTGGACAGAACACAGATACGCAGTATTTT. The complete variable domain, with remaining parts taken from reference TRBV7-2 and TRBJ2-3, reads GAGVSQSPSNKVTEKGKDVELRCDPISGHTALYWYRQSLGQGLEFLIYFQGNSAPDKSGLPSDRFSAERTGGSVSTLTIQRTQQEDSAVYLCASSFGQNTDTQYFGPGTRLTVL.

The J gene is TRBJ1-2, the V gene TRBV29-1; possible D gene TRBD1, 5 bases. The CDR3 is 11 residues long. Germline V gene data show CDR1 as SQVTM and CDR2 as ANQGSEA. With 6 bases removed from V and 8 bases from J, the gap between germline ends came to 13 bases. Here the CDR3 DNA reads TGCAGCGTCAAGGGGATCTACGGCTACACCTTC. Its translation: CSVKGIYGYTF.

As to this clone: Other DNA variants within this sample encode the same CDR3. V and J are TRBV27 and TRBJ2-6; D perhaps matches TRBD1 (5 bases). The germline V gene encodes CDR1 MNHEY and CDR2 SMNVEV (reference sequence). This CDR3 contains 16 residues. V dropped 8 bases and J dropped 4 bases, with 18 bases sitting between them. The CDR3 reads CASGMTETAGANVLTF. Here the CDR3 DNA reads TGTGCCAGCGGAATGACAGAAACCGCAGGGGCCAACGTCCTGACTTTC.

V usage is TRBV4-3 and J usage is TRBJ1-3; 7 positions match TRBD1. Germline CDR1 reads LGHNA; CDR2 reads YSLEER. There are 16 residues in the CDR3. Trimming took 2 bases from V and 3 from J; bases not matched to a gene: 7. CDR3 DNA: TGCGCCAGCAGCCAACATACAGGGGCGGGTGGAAACACCATATATTTT. Its protein is CASSQHTGAGGNTIYF.

The chain has TRBV19 and TRBJ1-2, with TRBD1 as a possible D gene (6 bases). This CDR3 spans 13 amino acids. V dropped 4 bases and J dropped 6 bases, with 12 bases sitting between them. In germline, CDR1 is LNHDA, CDR2 SQIVND (reference sequence). The CDR3 reads CASSTGVLDGYTF. The CDR3 DNA reads TGTGCCAGTAGTACAGGGGTTTTGGATGGCTACACCTTC.

V gene TRBV27 combines with J gene TRBJ2-7; 8 nucleotides line up with TRBD2. From germline, CDR1 is MNHEY and CDR2 SMNVEV (reference sequence). The CDR3 is 15 amino acids. V lost 8 bases, J lost 5 bases, and 14 bases stayed unmatched. The CDR3 reads CASGGDSGIINEQYF. DNA of the CDR3: TGTGCCAGCGGAGGTGATAGCGGGATTATTAACGAGCAGTACTTC.

V and J are TRBV6-5 and TRBJ1-6; D not resolved. The CDR3 extends over 15 amino acids. V gave up 0 bases and J gave up 6 bases, with 9 bases separating them. Germline V gene data show CDR1 as MNHEY and CDR2 as SVGAGI. The CDR3 bases are TGTGCCAGCAGTTACTCCGGGAAAGTTAATTCACCCCTCCACTTT. It encodes CASSYSGKVNSPLHF.

CDR3 coding DNA: TGTGCCAGCAGCCCTGGATACAACAGGGAGACCGACAATGAGCAGTTCTTC. This codes for CASSPGYNRETDNEQFF. The chain has TRBV5-6 and TRBJ2-1, with D maybe TRBD1 (6 bases). CDR3 length: 17 residues. The V end lost 4 bases, the J end lost 5 bases, and 22 bases lay between the germline ends. Germline V CDR1 and CDR2: SGHDT, YYEEEE.

The V call is TRBV4-1, the J call TRBJ1-1; possible D gene TRBD1, 5 bases. This CDR3 spans 13 amino acids. The ends were cut back, 6 bases at V and 5 bases at J, with 13 bases in the middle. The V gene's germline CDR1 is MGHRA and CDR2 YSYEKL. CDR3 sequence reads: CASRRGEATEAFF. The CDR3 region has the DNA TGCGCCAGCAGACGAGGGGAGGCAACTGAAGCTTTCTTT.

The rearrangement joins TRBV9 to TRBJ2-1, with 12 bases fitting TRBD2. The V gene end was trimmed by 0 bases and the J gene end by 5 bases; junction bases not matched to a gene: 6. In germline, CDR1 is SGDLS, CDR2 YYNGEE. The CDR3 has 17 residues. CDR3 region: CASSVVPSGGGNNEQFF. Written as DNA, the CDR3 is TGTGCCAGCAGCGTAGTGCCTAGCGGGGGGGGTAACAATGAGCAGTTCTTC.

The J gene is TRBJ1-2, the V gene TRBV4-3, with D perhaps matching TRBD1 (5 bases). This CDR3 has 15 residues. Trimming shortened V by 0 bases and J by 7 bases, and 15 bases separated the two germline ends. The germline V gene encodes CDR1 LGHNA and CDR2 YSLEER. In DNA form, the CDR3 reads TGCGCCAGCAGCCAAGATTGGGGCCTCAAAAGTGGCTACACCTTC. Its translation is CASSQDWGLKSGYTF.

Regarding this clone: An end of the junction does not agree with germline; a read error may underlie this. Other nucleotide sequences in the sample specify the same CDR3. This chain uses TRBV6-5 with TRBJ1-6; D gene unclear. The CDR3 totals 16 residues. Germline V lookup: CDR1 MNHEY, CDR2 SVGAGI. CDR3: CASSYSLREYNSPLHF. The CDR3 DNA reads TGTGCCAGCAGTTACTCGTTGCGGGAATATAATTCACCCCTACACTTT.